There are many counts of the clone carrying this TCR beta chain. The antigen remains unidentified. The source of the sample is a study of response to subunit inactivated influenza vaccine. The CDR3 covers 13 residues. The V end was cut by 5 bases, the J end by 7 bases, with 12 bases between. CDR1 and CDR2 (germline): MDHEN, SYDVKM. TCRdb processed the RT-PCR reads anew with MiXCR; each CDR3 protein has one entry. The sample records about 780,000 distinct CDR3 sequences, about 18% being singletons. Study-wide findings and caveats: That few new T cells are recruited by each seasonal influenza vaccination was the authors' suggestion.

The sample here was PBMCs from blood, taken 4 to 6 days after vaccination. The receptor was derived from a man in his fifties or sixties who received an inactivated influenza vaccine. The V call is TRBV28, the J call TRBJ1-5, with D possibly matching TRBD1 (5 bases). The DNA of the CDR3 is TGTGCCAGCAGTCCCGGGACGAGACAGCCCCAGCATTTT. Its protein is CASSPGTRQPQHF.